This entry concerns a single T cell receptor (beta chain). Its antigen is undetermined. This sample is drawn from a study of cytomegalovirus exposure and HLA in healthy donors. The study, taken as a whole, reports: In a later analysis, common viral pathogens appeared linked to several of the most significant clusters. After further analysis at a later stage, 16,951 TCR beta sequences were associated with HLA alleles at 0.05 false discovery rate. The authors enumerated around 150 TCR beta chains as linked to cytomegalovirus.

The germline V gene encodes CDR1 SGHAT and CDR2 FQDESV (reference sequence). CDR3 length: 13 amino acids. Trimming left V 4 bases short and J 5 bases short, with 11 bases between. PCR employed 60 Vbeta and 13 Jbeta primers. TCRdb's table, derived via immunoSEQ multiplex PCR, lists solely in-frame clones and lacks some. The sample holds under 200,000 clones, 65% to 85% seen once. The sample consisted of PBMCs. J is TRBJ1-1 and V is TRBV11-1; tentative D call: TRBD1 (6 bases). The origin of this receptor is a woman aged 25 to 39 in good health and CMV-seropositive. The chain's CDR3 is CASSSQGQTEAFF. For the CDR3, the DNA is TGTGCCAGCAGCTCTCAGGGGCAGACTGAAGCTTTCTTT.